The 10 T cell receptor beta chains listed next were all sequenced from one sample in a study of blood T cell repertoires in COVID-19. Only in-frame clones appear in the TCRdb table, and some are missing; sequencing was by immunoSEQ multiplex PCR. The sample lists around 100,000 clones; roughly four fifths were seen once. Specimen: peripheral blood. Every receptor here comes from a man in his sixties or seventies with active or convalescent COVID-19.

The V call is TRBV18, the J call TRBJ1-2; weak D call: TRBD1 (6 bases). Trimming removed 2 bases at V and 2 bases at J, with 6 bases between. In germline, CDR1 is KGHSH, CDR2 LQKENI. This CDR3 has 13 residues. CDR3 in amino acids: CASSPTGNYGYTF. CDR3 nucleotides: TGTGCCAGCTCACCAACAGGGAACTATGGCTACACCTTC.

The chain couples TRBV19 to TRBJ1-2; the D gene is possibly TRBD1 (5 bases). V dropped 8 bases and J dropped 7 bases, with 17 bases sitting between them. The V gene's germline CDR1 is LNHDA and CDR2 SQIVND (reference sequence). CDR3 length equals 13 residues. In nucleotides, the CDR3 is TGTGCCAGTTCTTCGGCGGGGGGGGTTGGCTACACCTTC. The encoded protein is CASSSAGGVGYTF.

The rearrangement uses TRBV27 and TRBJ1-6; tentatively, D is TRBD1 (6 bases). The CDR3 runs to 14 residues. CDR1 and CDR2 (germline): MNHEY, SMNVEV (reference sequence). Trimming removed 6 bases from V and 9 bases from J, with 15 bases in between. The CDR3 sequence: CASRLPQGRSPLHF. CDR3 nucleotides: TGTGCCAGCAGGCTTCCTCAGGGGCGTTCACCCCTCCACTTT.

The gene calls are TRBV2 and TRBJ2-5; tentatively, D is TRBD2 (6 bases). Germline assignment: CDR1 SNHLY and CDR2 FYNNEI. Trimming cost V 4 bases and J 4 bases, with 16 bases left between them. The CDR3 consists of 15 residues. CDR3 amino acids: CASSGSLALPETQYF. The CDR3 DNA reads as TGTGCCAGCAGTGGTTCCCTAGCGTTGCCAGAGACCCAGTACTTC.

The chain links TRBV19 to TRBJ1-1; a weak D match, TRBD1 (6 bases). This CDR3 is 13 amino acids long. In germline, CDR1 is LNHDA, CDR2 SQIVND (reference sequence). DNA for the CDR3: TGTGACATTAGAGGCAGGGGGAACACTGAAGCTTTCTTT. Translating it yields CDIRGRGNTEAFF.

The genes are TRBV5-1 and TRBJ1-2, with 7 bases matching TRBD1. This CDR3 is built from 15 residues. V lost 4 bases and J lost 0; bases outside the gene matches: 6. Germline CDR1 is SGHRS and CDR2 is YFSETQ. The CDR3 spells CASSPDRAPNYGYTF. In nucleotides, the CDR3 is TGCGCCAGCAGCCCCGACAGGGCACCTAACTATGGCTACACCTTC.

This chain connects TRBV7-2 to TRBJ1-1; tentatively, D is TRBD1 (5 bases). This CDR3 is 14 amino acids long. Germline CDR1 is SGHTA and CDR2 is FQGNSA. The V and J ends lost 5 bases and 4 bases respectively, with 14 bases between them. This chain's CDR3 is CASSGGGVVTEAFF. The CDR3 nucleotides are TGTGCCAGCAGCGGAGGAGGGGTGGTCACTGAAGCTTTCTTT.

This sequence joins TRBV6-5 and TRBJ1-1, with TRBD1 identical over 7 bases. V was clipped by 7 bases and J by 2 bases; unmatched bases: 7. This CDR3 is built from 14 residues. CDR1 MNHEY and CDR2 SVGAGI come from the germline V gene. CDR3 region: CASTPGTANTEAFF. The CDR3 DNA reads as TGTGCCAGCACCCCGGGGACAGCTAACACTGAAGCTTTCTTT.

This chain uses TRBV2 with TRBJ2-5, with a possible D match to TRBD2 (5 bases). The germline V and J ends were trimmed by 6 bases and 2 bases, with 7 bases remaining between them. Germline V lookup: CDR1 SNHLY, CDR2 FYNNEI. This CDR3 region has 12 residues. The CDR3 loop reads CASSGEQETQYF. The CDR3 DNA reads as TGTGCCAGCAGCGGGGAACAAGAGACCCAGTACTTC.

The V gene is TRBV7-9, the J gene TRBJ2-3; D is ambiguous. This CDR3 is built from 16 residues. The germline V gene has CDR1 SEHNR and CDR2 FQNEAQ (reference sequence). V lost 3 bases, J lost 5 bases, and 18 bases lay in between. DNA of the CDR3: TGTGCCAGCAGCTTGGCTAGGAGTTTAGGCGGAGATACGCAGTATTTT. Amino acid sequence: CASSLARSLGGDTQYF.